Following are 21 T cell receptor beta chains from one sample sequenced in a study of OX40 agonist ivuxolimab in advanced cancers. Library generation was performed with the immunoSEQ multiplex PCR assay. TCRdb holds this immuneACCESS table with in-frame rearrangements only. Some clones are missing; in checked studies, unresolved V genes explain under half, and the rest has no known cause. The sample profile shows 75,000 or so clones; approximately 84% of them were found once. Roughly 25% of the sample lies in the top ten. The input for sequencing was CD4+ or CD8+ T cells sorted from blood, taken in a trial of the OX40 agonist ivuxolimab. These TCRs come from an adult with an advanced solid tumor such as melanoma, head and neck, liver or kidney cancer.

The rearrangement uses TRBV7-8 and TRBJ1-1; 7 positions match TRBD1. Trimming took 0 bases from V and 3 from J; bases not matched to a gene: 7. The CDR3 sequence is 16 residues long. Germline V gene data show CDR1 as SGHVS and CDR2 as FQNEAQ. The CDR3 region is CASSLAYPGQDTEAFF. In nucleotides, the CDR3 is TGTGCCAGCAGCTTAGCATATCCCGGACAGGACACTGAAGCTTTCTTT.

The chain recombines TRBV10-3 with TRBJ2-1; D not certain. The germline V and J ends were trimmed by 3 bases and 6 bases, with 9 bases remaining between them. CDR3 size: 13 residues. Germline CDR1 ENHRY, CDR2 SYGVKD. The CDR3 nucleotides are TGTGCCATCAGTGATGCTAGACCCAATGAGCAGTTCTTC. Its protein product is CAISDARPNEQFF.

The V call is TRBV30, the J call TRBJ2-4; D possibly matches TRBD1 or TRBD2 (5 bases each). Germline V gene sequence: CDR1 GTSNPN, CDR2 SVGIG (reference sequence). The CDR3 spans 23 residues. The V end was cut by 0 bases, the J end by 0 bases, with 33 bases between. The CDR3 region is CAWSVTTYGHVGTADLAKNIQYF. CDR3 nucleotide sequence: TGTGCCTGGAGTGTAACTACTTACGGACACGTCGGGACCGCGGATCTAGCCAAAAACATTCAGTACTTC.

This clone was recorded once. The V call is TRBV4-1, the J call TRBJ2-3, with a tentative D call TRBD2 (5 bases). The ends were cut back, 6 bases at V and 9 bases at J, with 28 bases in the middle. The CDR3 contains 17 residues. Germline values: CDR1 MGHRA, CDR2 YSYEKL. In DNA form, the CDR3 reads TGCGCCAGCAGGCCGCAGGCTGTGGGGAGCCCGGGAAAGACGCAGTATTTT. This translates into CASRPQAVGSPGKTQYF.

The chain combines TRBV7-7 with TRBJ2-3; the D is unclear. Germline V CDR1 and CDR2: SSHAT, FNYEAQ (reference sequence). This CDR3 has 14 residues. The germline V and J ends were trimmed by 5 bases and 0 bases, with 9 bases remaining between them. As DNA, the CDR3 is TGTGCCAGCAGCCCGGGCCTGAGCACAGATACGCAGTATTTT. Its translation is CASSPGLSTDTQYF.

This clone has just one count. The V call is TRBV7-2, the J call TRBJ2-1, with D perhaps TRBD2 (5 bases). Trimming removed 0 bases from V and 4 bases from J, with 7 bases in between. The CDR3 is 14 residues long. CDR1 and CDR2 from the germline V gene are SGHTA and FQGNSA. CDR3 sequence: CASSLAGVYNEQFF. The DNA of the CDR3 is TGTGCCAGCAGCTTAGCGGGAGTTTACAATGAGCAGTTCTTC.

This clone came up a few times. The chain joins TRBV18 to TRBJ2-7; D is undetermined. The ends were cut back, 2 bases at V and 1 base at J, with 9 bases in the middle. CDR3 length: 14 residues. Per germline, CDR1 KGHSH and CDR2 LQKENI. The CDR3 loop is CASSPTIGSYEQYF. The CDR3 DNA follows: TGTGCCAGCTCACCAACTATAGGGTCCTACGAGCAGTACTTC.

This chain uses TRBV28 with TRBJ1-4; TRBD1 is a possible D gene (5 bases). The germline V gene has CDR1 MDHEN and CDR2 SYDVKM. The CDR3 runs to 18 residues. Trimming removed 4 bases from V and 3 bases from J, with 21 bases in between. The DNA of the CDR3 is TGTGCCAGCAGTTCTCAGAGAGTCGCCGGGACCCCTAATGAAAAACTGTTTTTT. It encodes CASSSQRVAGTPNEKLFF. The whole variable domain, remainder taken from reference TRBV28 and TRBJ1-4, is DVKVTQSSRYLVKRTGEKVFLECVQDMDHENMFWYRQDPGLGLRLIYFSYDVKMKEKGDIPEGYSVSREKKERFSLILESASTNQTSMYLCASSSQRVAGTPNEKLFFGSGTQLSVL.

The chain joins TRBV5-1 to TRBJ1-1; D possibly corresponds to TRBD1 (6 bases). The CDR3 is made up of 16 amino acids. Trimming pared 0 bases from V and 1 base from J, leaving 13 bases between. Germline-derived CDR1 and CDR2 are SGHRS and YFSETQ. This CDR3 reads CASSLAGVNRNTEAFF. In DNA, the CDR3 is TGCGCCAGCAGCTTGGCAGGGGTTAACAGGAACACTGAAGCTTTCTTT.

This clone was counted a few times. The chain couples TRBV27 to TRBJ1-6; D possibly corresponds to TRBD1 (6 bases). Germline V gene lookup returns CDR1 MNHEY and CDR2 SMNVEV (reference sequence). V lost 3 bases and J 7 bases, leaving 10 bases between the germline ends. The CDR3 runs to 14 residues. CDR3 sequence reads: CASSLRGANSPLHF. CDR3 nucleotides: TGTGCCAGCAGTTTGAGGGGGGCCAATTCACCCCTCCACTTT.

This chain links TRBV11-3 with TRBJ2-7; no clear D gene. Germline V gene data show CDR1 as SGHNT and CDR2 as YENEEA. The CDR3 loop spans 15 amino acids. V was clipped by 5 bases and J by 2 bases, with 16 bases between them. The CDR3 here is CASSPDGYSPYEQYF. The CDR3 bases are TGTGCCAGCAGCCCTGACGGATATTCACCCTACGAGCAGTACTTC.

The chain joins TRBV14 to TRBJ1-2; D gene uncertain. The V and J ends lost 4 bases and 0 bases respectively, with 12 bases between them. The CDR3 sequence is 15 residues long. CDR1 and CDR2 from the germline V gene are SGHDN and FVKESK. CDR3 amino acids: CASSRDIKANYGYTF. For the CDR3, the DNA is TGTGCCAGCAGCCGAGATATCAAAGCTAACTATGGCTACACCTTC.

The rearrangement links TRBV7-9 to TRBJ2-1; D remains ambiguous. CDR1 and CDR2 from the germline V gene are SEHNR and FQNEAQ (reference sequence). This CDR3 contains 15 residues. V was cut by 4 bases and J by 3 bases, with 13 bases left in between. Written as DNA, the CDR3 is TGTGCCAGCAGCTCTGCACTGCGGAGCTACAATGAGCAGTTCTTC. This gives the protein CASSSALRSYNEQFF.

The genes are TRBV5-1 and TRBJ2-6; D possibly corresponds to TRBD1 (6 bases). Germline V gene data show CDR1 as SGHRS and CDR2 as YFSETQ. This CDR3 comprises 15 residues. V gave up 1 base and J gave up 2 bases, with 7 bases separating them. This chain's CDR3 is CASSLTGPGANVLTF. The DNA for the CDR3 is TGCGCCAGCAGCTTGACAGGGCCTGGGGCCAACGTCCTGACTTTC.

The rearrangement uses TRBV7-9 and TRBJ2-7; 13 bases are a match to TRBD2. V shed 0 bases and J 4 bases; nucleotides not matched to a gene: 6. Germline loops: CDR1 SEHNR, CDR2 FQNEAQ (reference sequence). The CDR3 covers 17 residues. The CDR3 DNA is TGTGCCAGCAGCTTAGCAGTCTTGGGACTAGCGGGGTACGAGCAGTACTTC. Translating gives CASSLAVLGLAGYEQYF.

This sequence joins TRBV7-2 and TRBJ1-2; 7 bases are shared with TRBD1. Trimming cost V 4 bases and J 7 bases; bases outside gene matches: 9. This CDR3 region has 14 residues. Germline CDR1 is SGHTA and CDR2 is FQGNSA. This CDR3 reads CASSSQGGVGGYTF. The CDR3 DNA follows: TGTGCCAGCAGCTCCCAGGGGGGGGTGGGTGGCTACACCTTC.

CDR3 in amino acids: CASSSSGNYGYTF. Written as DNA, the CDR3 is TGTGCCAGCAGCTCCTCGGGGAACTATGGCTACACCTTC. This rearrangement joins TRBV5-6 to TRBJ1-2; D is undetermined. The germline V and J ends were trimmed by 3 bases and 2 bases, with 8 bases remaining between them. The CDR3 spans 13 residues. Per germline, CDR1 SGHDT and CDR2 YYEEEE.

The V call is TRBV7-9, the J call TRBJ2-1, with D possibly TRBD2 on 7 matching bases. The ends were cut back, 8 bases at V and 2 bases at J, with 16 bases in the middle. Germline CDR1 SEHNR, CDR2 FQNEAQ (reference sequence). This CDR3 contains 15 residues. CDR3: CASSRGRGTYNEQFF. In nucleotides, the CDR3 is TGTGCCAGCTCGCGGGGGCGAGGGACCTACAATGAGCAGTTCTTC.

The V gene is TRBV18, the J gene TRBJ2-2; a weak D match, TRBD1 (6 bases). Germline-derived CDR1 and CDR2 are KGHSH and LQKENI. The CDR3 totals 14 residues. Trimming took off 8 bases at V and 4 bases at J, with 14 bases between the two ends. In nucleotides, the CDR3 is TGTGCCAGCCACGCAGGGGTAGGCACCGGGGAGCTGTTTTTT. Translation: CASHAGVGTGELFF.

CDR3 amino acids: CATSRDPVRVNEQFF. CDR3 DNA: TGTGCCACCAGCAGAGACCCCGTTCGGGTTAATGAGCAGTTCTTC. The chain uses TRBV15 and TRBJ2-1; no reliable D call. This CDR3 region has 15 residues. V was cut by 0 bases and J by 7 bases, with 13 bases left in between. In germline, CDR1 is LNHNV, CDR2 YYDKDF (reference sequence).

This chain joins TRBV30 and TRBJ2-5; D might be TRBD1 or TRBD2, each matching 6 bases. Germline CDR1 and CDR2: GTSNPN and SVGIG (reference sequence). With 0 bases removed from V and 11 bases from J, the gap between germline ends came to 13 bases. CDR3 length equals 12 residues. The CDR3 coding sequence is TGTGCCTGGAGTGTAAGGGGGGAACAGCAGTACTTC. This encodes CAWSVRGEQQYF. Based on the CDR3 plus reference TRBV30 and TRBJ2-5, the full variable domain is SQTIHQWPATLVQPVGSPLSLECTVEGTSNPNLYWYRQAAGRGLQLLFYSVGIGQISSEVPQNLSASRPQDRQFILSSKKLLLSDSGFYLCAWSVRGEQQYFGPGTRLLVL.